This T cell receptor (beta chain) was sequenced in a study of blood T cell repertoires in COVID-19. The assay was immunoSEQ multiplex PCR, and TCRdb's table has in-frame clones only and misses some. The table lists around 250,000 clones, approximately 88% of them singletons. The count of this clone is one. Germline values: CDR1 MDHEN, CDR2 SYDVKM. The CDR3 loop spans 15 amino acids. V dropped 7 bases and J dropped 7; count of bases not matched to a gene: 12. Sequencing was carried out using PBMCs or T cells enriched from blood (not recorded which). The chain employs TRBV28 and TRBJ1-5; TRBD1 agrees at 8 bases. The receptor's source is a woman in her thirties or forties who had been exposed to COVID-19. The CDR3 nucleotides read TGTGCCAGCACCCCGACGGACAGGGATAAACAGCCCCAGCATTTT. It yields the protein CASTPTDRDKQPQHF.